A single T cell receptor (beta chain) is shown here with its context. The target antigen is unknown. The data derive from a study of response to subunit inactivated influenza vaccine. Findings and limits, study-wide: Researchers suggested that each seasonal influenza vaccination recruits few new T cells.

Using its own MiXCR run on the RT-PCR reads, TCRdb lists one record per CDR3 protein. The sample lists some 600,000 distinct CDR3 sequences, about 15% seen once, with 6.5% to 8% in the top ten. The sample consisted of PBMCs from blood, taken 14 to 15 days before vaccination. This sequence was found in a man in his fifties or sixties who received an inactivated influenza vaccine.

CDR3 region: CATKFGASNQPQHF. The CDR3 coding sequence is TGTGCCACCAAATTCGGGGCAAGCAATCAGCCCCAGCATTTT. V is TRBV28 and J is TRBJ1-5; maybe TRBD1 (5 bases). Germline V CDR1 and CDR2: MDHEN, SYDVKM. There are 14 residues in the CDR3. Trimming removed 10 bases from V and 1 base from J, with 14 bases in between.